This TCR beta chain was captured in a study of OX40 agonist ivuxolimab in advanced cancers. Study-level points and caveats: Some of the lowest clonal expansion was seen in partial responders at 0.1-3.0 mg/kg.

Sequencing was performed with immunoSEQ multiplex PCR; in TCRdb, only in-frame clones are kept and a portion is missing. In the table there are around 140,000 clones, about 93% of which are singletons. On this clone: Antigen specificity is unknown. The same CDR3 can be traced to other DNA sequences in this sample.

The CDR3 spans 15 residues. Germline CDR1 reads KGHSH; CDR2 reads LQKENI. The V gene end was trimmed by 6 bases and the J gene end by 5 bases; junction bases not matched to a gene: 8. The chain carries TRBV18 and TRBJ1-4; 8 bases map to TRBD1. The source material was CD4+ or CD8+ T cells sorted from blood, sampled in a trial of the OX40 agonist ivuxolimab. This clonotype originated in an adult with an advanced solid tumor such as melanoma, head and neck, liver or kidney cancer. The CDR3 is CASSRATGANEKLFF. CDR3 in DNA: TGTGCCAGCTCGCGCGCGACAGGGGCGAATGAAAAACTGTTTTTT.